Following are 14 T cell receptor beta chains from one sample sequenced in a study of Graves' ophthalmopathy and Graves' hyperthyroidism. RNA transcripts were the source from which TCR beta CDR3 regions were amplified. HTBI primers were employed in first-round RT-PCR, then a second-round multiplex PCR followed. TCRdb passed the multiplex PCR reads through MiXCR, listing each CDR3 protein once. The table has 350,000 to 400,000 distinct CDR3 sequences, 15% seen once. The sequencing sample was made of peripheral blood. Receptors were obtained from a young woman with stable Graves' hyperthyroidism.

In its sample, this clonotype was seen many times. This sequence joins TRBV11-2 and TRBJ1-1; D is ambiguous. Germline CDR1 SGHAT, CDR2 FQNNGV. Trimming removed 5 bases at V and 2 bases at J, with 21 bases between. CDR3 length: 17 residues. The CDR3 loop is CASSTSAAGFPNTEAFF. In DNA form, the CDR3 reads TGTGCCAGCAGCACCTCCGCGGCAGGCTTCCCCAACACTGAAGCTTTCTTT. Using reference TRBV11-2 and TRBJ1-1 for the parts outside the CDR3, the full variable domain is EAGVAQSPRYKIIEKRQSVAFWCNPISGHATLYWYQQILGQGPKLLIQFQNNGVVDDSQLPKDRFSAERLKGVDSTLKIQPAKLEDSAVYLCASSTSAAGFPNTEAFFGQGTRLTVV.

The table lists this clonotype with many counts. The genes are TRBV2 and TRBJ2-5, with a tentative D call TRBD2 (6 bases). Germline CDR1 and CDR2: SNHLY and FYNNEI. The CDR3 covers 15 residues. Trimming cost V 5 bases and J 2 bases, with 15 bases left between them. The CDR3 DNA is TGTGCCAGCAGTTACTTCGGGACTCTTCAAGAGACCCAGTACTTC. Encoded protein: CASSYFGTLQETQYF.

On this clonotype itself: It may be a read error: a sequence one base away is much more abundant. This chain connects TRBV6-2 or TRBV6-3 to TRBJ2-2; 12 positions agree with TRBD1. Germline CDR1 reads MNHEY; CDR2 reads SVGEGT. CDR3 length equals 19 residues. The CDR3 bases are TGTGCCAGCAGTCCCGGGACAGGGGGCGATGAGGGCCACACCGGGGAGCTGTGTTTT. Protein: CASSPGTGGDEGHTGELCF.

This clonotype occurred many times. The chain employs TRBV12-3 or TRBV12-4 and TRBJ2-7; D possibly corresponds to TRBD1 (5 bases). The CDR3 has 21 amino acids. The germline V and J ends were trimmed by 1 base and 4 bases, with 32 bases remaining between them. The CDR3 DNA reads TGTGCCAGCAGTTTAGGTGGCAGGGCGTTAACGAGGAAGAGACCTTTTTACGAGCAGTACTTC. Amino acids: CASSLGGRALTRKRPFYEQYF.

This clonotype has at least ten counts. The rearrangement uses TRBV7-8 and TRBJ1-4, with D hard to call. CDR1 SGHVS and CDR2 FQNEAQ come from the germline V gene. The CDR3 loop spans 16 amino acids. Trimming took off 3 bases at V and 6 bases at J, with 17 bases between the two ends. This chain's CDR3 is CASSFSRGRPHEKLFF. The CDR3 DNA sequence: TGTGCCAGCAGCTTCAGTAGAGGACGCCCTCATGAAAAACTGTTTTTT.

This clonotype was recorded many times. This chain joins TRBV6-5 and TRBJ2-4, with a possible D match to TRBD1 (6 bases). The CDR3 loop spans 15 amino acids. V lost 4 bases to trimming and J lost 4 bases, with 14 bases between them. Germline loops: CDR1 MNHEY, CDR2 SVGAGI. The CDR3 DNA reads as TGTGCCAGCAGTTCGGGACAATTGGGAAAAAACATTCAGTACTTC. Translating it yields CASSSGQLGKNIQYF.

As for this clonotype: Just one base apart from a much larger clone, this may be a read error. The rearrangement links TRBV11-2 to TRBJ1-1; D uncertain. Germline V lookup: CDR1 SGHAT, CDR2 FQNNGV. With 4 bases removed from V and 0 bases from J, the gap between germline ends came to 12 bases. The CDR3 has 15 residues. The CDR3 DNA reads TGTGCCAGCAGCTCCCGGGAAGGGATGAACACTGAAGCTTTCTTT. Its translation: CASSSREGMNTEAFF. The full variable domain, in which reference TRBV11-2 and TRBJ1-1 provide the parts outside the CDR3, is EAGVAQSPRYKIIEKRQSVAFWCNPISGHATLYWYQQILGQGPKLLIQFQNNGVVDDSQLPKDRFSAERLKGVDSTLKIQPAKLEDSAVYLCASSSREGMNTEAFFGQGTRLTVV.

This clonotype was picked up many times. The rearrangement uses TRBV4-3 and TRBJ1-3; weak D call: TRBD1 (5 bases). The CDR3 totals 17 residues. The germline CDR1 and CDR2 sequences are LGHNA and YSLEER. V lost 0 bases and J lost 3, with 15 bases in between. This CDR3 is CASSQDELRAGGNTIYF. CDR3 nucleotide sequence: TGCGCCAGCAGCCAAGACGAGCTCAGGGCTGGTGGAAACACCATATATTTT.

This clonotype has only a few counts. The junction departs from germline at one end; a sequencing error may be responsible. V gene TRBV2 combines with J gene TRBJ2-4; D is unclear. CDR1 and CDR2 from the germline V gene are SNHLY and FYNNEI. There are 13 residues in the CDR3. The CDR3 spells CASSEESWNIKYF. The CDR3 DNA sequence: TGTGCCAGCAGTGAAGAATCGTGGAACATTAAGTACTTC.

This clonotype was observed at least ten times. The J gene is TRBJ2-7, the V gene TRBV20-1; the D gene is possibly TRBD1 (6 bases). CDR3 length: 12 amino acids. With 3 bases removed from V and 3 bases from J, the gap between germline ends came to 9 bases. Germline V CDR1 and CDR2: DFQATT, SNEGSKA (reference sequence). DNA of the CDR3: TGCAGTGCTAGGGACAGAGACTACGAGCAGTACTTC. It specifies CSARDRDYEQYF.

This clonotype was counted many times. The chain has TRBV11-2 and TRBJ1-1; possible D gene TRBD1, 6 bases. Per germline, CDR1 SGHAT and CDR2 FQNNGV. V lost 4 bases, J lost 8 bases, and 14 bases lay in between. CDR3 length: 13 amino acids. In DNA, the CDR3 is TGTGCCAGCAGCTCCACCGGGACACCGGAAGCTTTCTTT. Its translation: CASSSTGTPEAFF.

This clonotype was counted at least ten times. The rearrangement joins TRBV20-1 to TRBJ2-7; the match to TRBD2 covers 7 bases. The J segment lost 2 bases and the V segment lost 6 bases, leaving 13 bases of the junction unmatched. This CDR3 region has 15 residues. CDR1 DFQATT and CDR2 SNEGSKA come from the germline V gene (reference sequence). CDR3 protein: CSAEDTGGRTYEQYF. CDR3 nucleotide sequence: TGCAGTGCGGAGGACACGGGGGGACGCACCTACGAGCAGTACTTC.

This clonotype occurred many times. The chain uses TRBV2 and TRBJ1-5; 10 bases fit TRBD1. The CDR3 sequence is 15 residues long. J lost 2 bases, V lost 7 bases, and 5 bases had no gene match. Germline CDR1 is SNHLY and CDR2 is FYNNEI. The CDR3 DNA reads as TGTGCCAGCAACCGGGACAGGGGAGGCAATCAGCCCCAGCATTTT. Translating it yields CASNRDRGGNQPQHF.

This clonotype was observed a few times. V usage is TRBV6-1 and J usage is TRBJ2-5; weak D call: TRBD2 (5 bases). Trimming took off 6 bases at V and 4 bases at J, with 15 bases between the two ends. The germline V gene encodes CDR1 MNHNS and CDR2 SASEGT. This CDR3 has 14 amino acids. CDR3 DNA sequence: TGTGCCAGCAGAACAGCGGAATTCTCAGAGACCCAGTACTTC. As protein: CASRTAEFSETQYF.